Each of the 23 T cell receptor beta chains below was sequenced from the same sample in a study of tissue T cells after allogeneic stem cell transplantation. Produced via immunoSEQ multiplex PCR; TCRdb's table is partial and in-frame only. This table holds around 1,300 clones, nearly 60% found once. Time point described: mouse harvest day 7 after allogeneic transplant. The graft held 10^6 splenic CD5+ T cells and 10^7 T-cell-depleted bone marrow cells. Sequencing used liver tissue. These receptors all stem from a female BALB/c mouse given C57BL/6 T cells with graft-versus-host disease after an allogeneic hematopoietic cell transplant.

This clone was seen a few times. Gene names and germline match the mouse. The read terminates 1 residue ahead of where the CDR3 ends, so the germline J gene completes it. V and J are TRBV14 and TRBJ2-7; D is ambiguous. The germline gives CDR1 SGHDT, CDR2 FRDEAV. The CDR3 length is 12 residues. Trimming shortened V by 1 base and J by 4 bases, and 6 bases separated the two germline ends. CDR3 amino acids: CASSFVIYEQYF. CDR3 DNA (partial): TGTGCCAGCAGTTTCGTCATATATGAACAGTAC.

A word on this clone: Gene and germline names: mouse. The read ends 1 residue before the CDR3 terminus; that terminus is restored from the germline J gene. The chain combines TRBV12-2 with TRBJ1-2; D might be TRBD1 (6 bases). The length of the CDR3 is 13 residues. Germline V gene data show CDR1 as SGHLS and CDR2 as HYDKME. V was cut by 1 base and J by 4 bases, with 9 bases left in between. The sequenced part of the CDR3 DNA is TGTGCCAGCTCTCTGGGGGGCGGCTCCGACTACACC. Amino acid sequence: CASSLGGGSDYT. The complete CDR3 reads CASSLGGGSDYTF. Full variable domain (missing parts from reference TRBV12-2 and TRBJ1-2): NSGVVQSPRYIIKGKGERSILKCIPISGHLSVAWYQQTQGQELKFFIQHYDKMERDKGNLPSRFSVQQFDDYHSEMNMSALELEDSAVYFCASSLGGGSDYTFGSGTRLLVI.

Remarks on this clone: All gene names here are mouse names. The read terminates 1 residue ahead of where the CDR3 ends, so the germline J gene completes it. This chain connects TRBV16 to TRBJ2-7; the match to TRBD2 covers 8 bases. The CDR3 runs 13 residues. The germline gives CDR1 SGHSA, CDR2 FRNQAP. The trim removed 6 bases at V and 6 bases at J, leaving 7 bases unmatched. Incomplete CDR3 DNA: TGTGCAAGCAGTGGGACTGGAAGGGGTGAACAGTAC. It is translated as CASSGTGRGEQY. The full CDR3 sequence reads CASSGTGRGEQYF.

In its sample, this clone was seen a few times. Gene names and germline match the mouse. From the germline J gene comes the end of the CDR3, since the read stops 1 residue before it. This chain joins TRBV26 and TRBJ1-3, with a weak D call TRBD1 (5 bases). Trimming left V 3 bases short and J 4 bases short, with 7 bases between. The germline CDR1 and CDR2 sequences are KGHPV and FQNQEV (reference sequence). This CDR3 region has 13 residues. Incomplete CDR3 DNA: TGTGCCAGCAGTCTCCAGGGAGGAAATACGCTCTAT. Residues: CASSLQGGNTLY. The whole CDR3 reads CASSLQGGNTLYF.

This clone is judged large. Gene names follow the mouse nomenclature. The CDR3 end is not reached by the read, which stops 1 residue before it; the germline J gene fills it in. The chain has TRBV13-3 and TRBJ2-7; D is uncertain. The germline V and J ends were trimmed by 0 bases and 4 bases, with 2 bases remaining between them. This CDR3 region has 11 residues. Looked up from germline, CDR1 is NNHDY and CDR2 is SYVADS. The CDR3 bases that were read are TGTGCCAGCAGTGATGGGTATGAACAGTAC. Its translation: CASSDGYEQY. The entire CDR3 protein is CASSDGYEQYF.

With respect to this clone: Gene names denote mouse genes. Read data end 1 residue before the CDR3 end; the end is taken from the germline J gene. The chain carries TRBV19 and TRBJ2-4; perhaps TRBD2 as D (6 bases). CDR1 and CDR2 from the germline V gene are FNHDT and SITEND (reference sequence). The CDR3 has 14 residues. Trimming pared 0 bases from V and 2 bases from J, leaving 7 bases between. This chain's CDR3 is CASSIGGVQNTLYF. The sequenced part of the CDR3 DNA is TGTGCCAGCAGTATAGGGGGGGTTCAAAACACCTTGTAC. The entire variable domain, with the rest obtained from reference TRBV19 and TRBJ2-4, is as follows: GGIITQTPKFLIGQEGQKLTLKCQQNFNHDTMYWYRQDSGKGLRLIYYSITENDLQKGDLSEGYDASREKKSSFSLTVTSAQKNEMAVFLCASSIGGVQNTLYFGAGTRLSVL.

This clone has only a few counts. The gene names here belong to mouse. The read ends 1 residue before the CDR3 terminus; that terminus is restored from the germline J gene. Other DNA sequences of this sample code for an identical CDR3. V is TRBV13-2 and J is TRBJ1-2; the D is unclear. Germline CDR1 reads NNHNN; CDR2 reads SYGAGS (reference sequence). This CDR3 spans 14 amino acids. Trimming pared 1 base from V and 0 bases from J, leaving 7 bases between. CDR3 bases read: TGTGCCAGCGGTGATCACATTGCAAACTCCGACTACACC. Translated, it gives CASGDHIANSDYT. The full CDR3 protein reads CASGDHIANSDYTF.

Comments on this clone: Gene labels here are mouse ones. The CDR3 goes on 1 residue after the read ends, and that part is filled in from the germline J gene. This chain joins TRBV26 and TRBJ2-4, with a tentative D call TRBD1 (6 bases). V dropped 1 base and J dropped 1 base, with 6 bases sitting between them. Germline-derived CDR1 and CDR2 are KGHPV and FQNQEV (reference sequence). The CDR3 length is 14 residues. The CDR3 bases that were read are TGTGCCAGCAGTCTGTACAGGGGTCAAAACACCTTGTAC. Protein: CASSLYRGQNTLY. The entire CDR3 protein is CASSLYRGQNTLYF.

With respect to this clone: Mouse germline and gene names are used. Read coverage stops 1 residue before the CDR3 terminus; the germline J gene supplies the remainder. This chain uses TRBV12-1 with TRBJ2-1, with D uncertain. Looked up from germline, CDR1 is SGHSN and CDR2 is HYEKVE. V was pared by 0 bases and J by 0 bases, with 5 bases between. The CDR3 is 14 residues long. The CDR3 sequence is CASSLEDNYAEQFF. CDR3 DNA, as far as it was read: TGTGCCAGCTCTCTCGAGGATAACTATGCTGAGCAGTTC.

This clone was picked up a small number of times. Gene names are the mouse ones. The sequenced fragment ends 1 residue before the CDR3 boundary, so the rest is inferred from the germline J gene. This chain connects TRBV26 to TRBJ1-2; no firm D call. This CDR3 has 14 amino acids. CDR1 KGHPV and CDR2 FQNQEV come from the germline V gene (reference sequence). The V gene lost 3 bases and the J gene lost 3 bases, with 11 bases spanning the gap. CDR3 sequence: CASSLLGWDSDYTF. CDR3 DNA (partial): TGTGCCAGCAGTCTTCTGGGCTGGGACTCCGACTACACC.

A word on this clone: Here the gene names and germline are mouse. The read ends 1 residue early relative to the CDR3; the germline J gene fills the gap. V gene TRBV31 combines with J gene TRBJ2-3; D call uncertain. From germline, CDR1 is GKSSPN and CDR2 SITVG. V was pared by 0 bases and J by 0 bases, with 4 bases between. There are 13 residues in the CDR3. The sequenced part of the CDR3 DNA is TGTGCCTGGAGTCTAGTGAGTGCAGAAACGCTGTAT. Its translation: CAWSLVSAETLY. The entire CDR3 reads CAWSLVSAETLYF. Full variable domain (missing parts from reference TRBV31 and TRBJ2-3): AQTIHQWPVAEIKAVGSPLSLGCTIKGKSSPNLYWYWQATGGTLQQLFYSITVGQVESVVQLNLSASRPKDDQFILSTEKLLLSHSGFYLCAWSLVSAETLYFGSGTRLTVL.

Remarks on this clone: Germline and genes here are mouse. The CDR3 is cut off 1 residue early in the read; its end comes from the germline J gene. The chain employs TRBV3 and TRBJ1-2; weak D call: TRBD1 (6 bases). This CDR3 comprises 14 residues. Trimming stripped 3 bases from V and 0 bases from J, with 8 bases between. Per the germline V gene, CDR1 is SNHLY and CDR2 is FYNGKV (reference sequence). The DNA read from the CDR3 is TGTGCCAGCAGCTTCGGGACAACAAACTCCGACTACACC. Its protein product is CASSFGTTNSDYT. From start to end, the CDR3 is CASSFGTTNSDYTF.

With regard to this clone: The gene symbols are mouse symbols. The read gets to within 1 residue of the CDR3 end, and the germline J gene fills in the rest. The chain combines TRBV13-3 with TRBJ1-1, with 7 bases identical to TRBD1. The CDR3 contains 14 residues. The germline CDR1 and CDR2 sequences are NNHDY and SYVADS. After removal of 2 bases from V and 0 bases from J, the junction contained 1 base not matched to a gene. The covered CDR3 bases are TGTGCCAGCAGTGAGGGGACAGCAAACACAGAAGTCTTC. Translating it yields CASSEGTANTEVF. The whole CDR3 is CASSEGTANTEVFF.

This clone was observed a handful of times. The genes and germline here are from mouse. The CDR3 end lies 1 residue beyond the end of the read and is filled in from the germline J gene. The rearrangement links TRBV4 to TRBJ2-1, with 7 bases aligning to TRBD2. The CDR3 spans 14 residues. Trimming took 4 bases from V and 4 from J; bases not matched to a gene: 4. Per the germline V gene, CDR1 is LGHDT and CDR2 is YNNKQL (reference sequence). The sequenced CDR3 bases are TGTGCCAGCAGCTGGGGGGGTAAATATGCTGAGCAGTTC. Translating it yields CASSWGGKYAEQF. The entire CDR3 is CASSWGGKYAEQFF.

Comment on this clone: The gene names given are mouse names. Read sequence stops 1 residue before the CDR3 end, and the germline J gene provides the missing end. V gene TRBV13-3 combines with J gene TRBJ2-4, with D perhaps matching TRBD2 (7 bases). V lost 10 bases, J lost 2 bases, and 14 bases lay in between. Germline V gives CDR1 NNHDY, CDR2 SYVADS. The CDR3 spans 13 residues. The CDR3 here is CAPGGGLQNTLYF. CDR3 bases read: TGTGCCCCTGGCGGGGGGCTTCAAAACACCTTGTAC.

Of note for this clone: Here the gene names and germline are mouse. From the germline J gene comes the end of the CDR3, since the read stops 1 residue before it. The chain carries TRBV26 and TRBJ2-7; 10 nucleotides match TRBD2. CDR3 length: 13 residues. V gave up 8 bases and J gave up 4 bases; unmatched junction bases: 5. From germline, CDR1 is KGHPV and CDR2 FQNQEV (reference sequence). The CDR3 loop reads CASSTGGSYEQYF. The covered CDR3 bases are TGTGCCAGCTCGACTGGGGGGTCTTATGAACAGTAC.

This clone was observed a few times. Mouse germline and gene names are used. CDR3 protein: CASSQGYAEQFF. The covered CDR3 bases are TGTGCCAGCAGTCAGGGGTATGCTGAGCAGTTC. The chain combines TRBV26 with TRBJ2-1; possibly TRBD1 for D (5 bases). The observed sequence ends 1 residue before the CDR3 terminus, with the missing tail filled in from the germline J gene. Trimming stripped 4 bases from V and 4 bases from J, with 5 bases between. Germline CDR1 is KGHPV and CDR2 is FQNQEV (reference sequence). The CDR3 sequence is 12 residues long.

This clone showed up just a few times. Here the gene names and germline are mouse. The read terminates 1 residue ahead of where the CDR3 ends, so the germline J gene completes it. The chain is built from TRBV12-2 and TRBJ1-4; possibly TRBD1 for D (6 bases). The V end was cut by 0 bases, the J end by 4 bases, with 8 bases between. Germline V gene lookup returns CDR1 SGHLS and CDR2 HYDKME. The CDR3 totals 14 residues. The CDR3 loop is CASSLGDNNERLFF. CDR3 bases read: TGTGCCAGCTCTCTCGGGGACAACAACGAAAGATTATTT.

On this clone itself: Germline and genes: mouse. Read sequence stops 1 residue before the CDR3 end, and the germline J gene provides the missing end. The chain has TRBV26 and TRBJ2-2; TRBD1 matches 7 bases. Germline CDR1 KGHPV, CDR2 FQNQEV (reference sequence). The CDR3 loop spans 15 amino acids. V gave up 6 bases and J gave up 0 bases; unmatched junction bases: 4. The covered CDR3 bases are TGTGCCAGCAGCGACGGGACAGCAAACACCGGGCAGCTCTAC. This gives the protein CASSDGTANTGQLY. The whole CDR3 region reads CASSDGTANTGQLYF.

The table lists this clone with a count of one. The gene symbols are mouse symbols. The CDR3 end falls 1 residue outside the read, so it is completed with the germline J gene. This chain joins TRBV15 and TRBJ2-4, with 9 positions matching TRBD1. CDR3 length equals 14 residues. The V segment lost 5 bases and the J segment 5 bases; nucleotides outside the gene matches: 5. The germline V gene encodes CDR1 SGHND and CDR2 FRSKSL. The CDR3 here is CASSRQGVRNTLYF. The part of the CDR3 DNA that was read is TGTGCCAGCAGTCGACAGGGGGTTCGAAACACCTTGTAC.

A word on this clone: Gene names and germline match the mouse. The read ends 1 residue early relative to the CDR3; the germline J gene fills the gap. J is TRBJ1-1 and V is TRBV13-3; possible D gene TRBD1, 6 bases. V lost 4 bases to trimming and J lost 7 bases, with 8 bases between them. CDR1 is NNHDY, CDR2 SYVADS, per germline. There are 11 residues in the CDR3. The CDR3 spells CASSWDIEVFF. The sequenced CDR3 bases are TGTGCCAGCAGTTGGGACATAGAAGTCTTC.

About this clone: Any gene name here is a mouse gene name. The read halts 1 residue ahead of the CDR3 end, with the missing end drawn from the germline J gene. The chain uses TRBV15 and TRBJ1-1, with D unclear. The V end lost 6 bases, the J end lost 0 bases, and 5 bases lay between the germline ends. CDR1 is SGHND and CDR2 is FRSKSL in the germline V gene. This CDR3 is built from 12 residues. CDR3 DNA, as far as it was read: TGTGCCAGCAGACATACAAACACAGAAGTCTTC. It codes for CASRHTNTEVF. The entire CDR3 reads CASRHTNTEVFF.

With regard to this clone: Each gene name is a mouse one. The sequenced fragment ends 1 residue before the CDR3 boundary, so the rest is inferred from the germline J gene. The chain links TRBV26 to TRBJ2-5; D is perhaps TRBD1 (7 bases). V dropped 2 bases and J dropped 6 bases, with 9 bases sitting between them. CDR3 size: 13 residues. Germline lookup yields CDR1 KGHPV and CDR2 FQNQEV (reference sequence). CDR3 DNA, as far as it was read: TGTGCCAGCAGTCTGGCAGGGGGGGACACCCAGTAC. Protein product: CASSLAGGDTQY. The full CDR3 sequence reads CASSLAGGDTQYF.